Below are 10 T cell receptor beta chains sequenced from a single sample in a study of T cell changes during pregnancy in multiple sclerosis. The method was immunoSEQ multiplex PCR; TCRdb's version includes in-frame clones alone and lacks a portion of them. The repertoire holds about 59,000 clones, with about 90% as singletons. Sequenced material: peripheral blood, taken in the third trimester of pregnancy. Every receptor here comes from a female donor in good health, enrolled as a control in a pregnancy study.

In DNA, the CDR3 is TGTGCCAGCAGCCTGCTTCCGGGACAGGGTCGAGGGGGCACTGAAGCTTTCTTT. Its translation is CASSLLPGQGRGGTEAFF. The chain couples TRBV5-5 to TRBJ1-1; 9 bases line up with TRBD1. This CDR3 comprises 18 residues. Germline trimming cut 4 bases from V and 4 bases from J; bases unmatched to any gene: 17. Germline loops: CDR1 SGHKS, CDR2 YYEKEE (reference sequence).

The rearrangement joins TRBV19 to TRBJ2-7; no definite D call. Germline CDR1 is LNHDA and CDR2 is SQIVND (reference sequence). CDR3 length equals 14 residues. Trimming removed 3 bases at V and 0 bases at J, with 9 bases between. The CDR3 sequence: CASSIGFSSYEQYF. The DNA for the CDR3 is TGTGCCAGTAGTATCGGGTTCAGCTCCTACGAGCAGTACTTC.

The rearrangement links TRBV11-2 to TRBJ1-5; D call uncertain. The V and J ends lost 3 bases and 5 bases respectively, with 8 bases between them. Germline V CDR1 and CDR2: SGHAT, FQNNGV. This CDR3 region has 13 residues. The CDR3 loop reads CASSLSRDQPQHF. In nucleotides, the CDR3 is TGTGCCAGCAGCTTGTCCCGGGATCAGCCCCAGCATTTT.

V is TRBV13 and J is TRBJ1-4, with 8 positions matching TRBD1. The V gene's germline CDR1 is PRHDT and CDR2 FYEKMQ (reference sequence). The CDR3 has 18 residues. V lost 5 bases and J lost 8; bases outside the gene matches: 19. The CDR3 protein is CASSDSGGALPTDEKLFF. In nucleotides, the CDR3 is TGTGCCAGCAGCGATTCAGGGGGCGCGTTACCGACGGACGAAAAACTGTTTTTT. Full variable domain (rest looked up from reference TRBV13 and TRBJ1-4): AAGVIQSPRHLIKEKRETATLKCYPIPRHDTVYWYQQGPGQDPQFLISFYEKMQSDKGSIPDRFSAQQFSDYHSELNMSSLELGDSALYFCASSDSGGALPTDEKLFFGSGTQLSVL.

J is TRBJ2-7 and V is TRBV5-6; the D is unclear. CDR3 length: 16 amino acids. V was cut by 1 base and J by 0 bases, with 14 bases left in between. Germline V gene lookup returns CDR1 SGHDT and CDR2 YYEEEE. This CDR3 is CASSLKHSMSSYEQYF. CDR3 coding DNA: TGTGCCAGCAGCTTGAAGCACAGTATGAGCTCCTACGAGCAGTACTTC.

The chain combines TRBV6-4 with TRBJ1-2, with TRBD1 as a possible D gene (6 bases). Germline-derived CDR1 and CDR2 are MRHNA and SNTAGT. The V end was cut by 2 bases, the J end by 7 bases, with 11 bases between. The CDR3 is made up of 13 amino acids. The CDR3 loop is CASSDQGLGGYTF. The CDR3 DNA follows: TGTGCCAGCAGTGACCAGGGGCTGGGTGGCTACACCTTC.

The chain links TRBV7-2 to TRBJ1-5; D might be TRBD1 (6 bases). V was pared by 3 bases and J by 7 bases, with 10 bases between. This CDR3 has 13 residues. Germline CDR1 SGHTA, CDR2 FQGNSA. CDR3 residues: CASSLYRDQPQHF. DNA for the CDR3: TGTGCCAGCAGCTTGTACAGGGACCAGCCCCAGCATTTT.

The rearrangement links TRBV19 to TRBJ1-2, with 9 nucleotides matching TRBD1. Looked up from germline, CDR1 is LNHDA and CDR2 is SQIVND (reference sequence). Trimming at V came to 5 bases and at J to 3 bases, leaving 4 bases not matched to a gene. The CDR3 covers 14 residues. The CDR3 spells CASSLRDRDYGYTF. For the CDR3, the DNA is TGTGCCAGTAGTCTCCGGGACAGGGACTATGGCTACACCTTC.

The V gene is TRBV7-2, the J gene TRBJ2-7, with 9 bases fitting TRBD2. Germline V gives CDR1 SGHTA, CDR2 FQGNSA. The CDR3 sequence is 15 residues long. V lost 2 bases and J lost 6; bases outside the gene matches: 8. The CDR3 DNA reads as TGTGCCAGCAGCTTACTAGCGGGAACCGCTGGCGAGCAGTACTTC. It translates to CASSLLAGTAGEQYF.

This chain links TRBV7-3 with TRBJ2-3; 9 bases are a match to TRBD1. Germline-derived CDR1 and CDR2 are SGHTA and FQGTGA. The CDR3 has 14 amino acids. With 6 bases clipped from V and 8 bases from J, the junction kept 9 bases outside the gene matches. As DNA, the CDR3 is TGTGCCAGCAGTTCCACAGGGGGCAAGGGTACGCAGTATTTT. It encodes CASSSTGGKGTQYF.